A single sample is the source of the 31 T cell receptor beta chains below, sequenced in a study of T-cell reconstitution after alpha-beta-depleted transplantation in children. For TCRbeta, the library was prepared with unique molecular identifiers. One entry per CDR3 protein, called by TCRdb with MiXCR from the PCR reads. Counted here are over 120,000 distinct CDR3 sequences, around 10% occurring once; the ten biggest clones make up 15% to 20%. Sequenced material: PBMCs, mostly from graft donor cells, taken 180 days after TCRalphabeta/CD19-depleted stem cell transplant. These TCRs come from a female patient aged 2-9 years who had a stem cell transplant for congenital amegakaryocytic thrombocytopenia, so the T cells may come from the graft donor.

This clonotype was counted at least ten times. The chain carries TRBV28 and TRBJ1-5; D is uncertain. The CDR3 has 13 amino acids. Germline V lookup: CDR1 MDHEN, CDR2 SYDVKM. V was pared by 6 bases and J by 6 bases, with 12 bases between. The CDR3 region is CASRTPGSQPQHF. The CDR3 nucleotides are TGTGCCAGCAGGACGCCGGGAAGTCAGCCCCAGCATTTT.

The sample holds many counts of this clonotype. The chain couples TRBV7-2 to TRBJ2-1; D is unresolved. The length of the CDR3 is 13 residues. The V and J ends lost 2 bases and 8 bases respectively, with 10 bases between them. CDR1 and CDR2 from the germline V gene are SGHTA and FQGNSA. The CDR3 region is CASSLSPVYEQFF. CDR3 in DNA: TGTGCCAGCAGCTTATCCCCAGTCTATGAGCAGTTCTTC.

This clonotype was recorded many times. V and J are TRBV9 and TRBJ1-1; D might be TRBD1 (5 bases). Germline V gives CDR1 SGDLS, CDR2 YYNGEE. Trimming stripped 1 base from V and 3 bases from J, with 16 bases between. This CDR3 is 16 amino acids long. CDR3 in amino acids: CASSVWGGDLDTEAFF. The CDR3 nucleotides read TGTGCCAGCAGCGTATGGGGAGGGGATCTGGACACTGAAGCTTTCTTT.

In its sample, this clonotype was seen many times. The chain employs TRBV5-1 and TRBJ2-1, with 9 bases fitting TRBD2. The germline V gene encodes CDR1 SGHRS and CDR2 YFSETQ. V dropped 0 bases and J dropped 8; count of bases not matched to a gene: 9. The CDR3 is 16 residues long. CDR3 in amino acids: CASSLGWASGADEQFF. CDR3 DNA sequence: TGCGCCAGCAGCTTGGGATGGGCTAGCGGGGCGGATGAGCAGTTCTTC.

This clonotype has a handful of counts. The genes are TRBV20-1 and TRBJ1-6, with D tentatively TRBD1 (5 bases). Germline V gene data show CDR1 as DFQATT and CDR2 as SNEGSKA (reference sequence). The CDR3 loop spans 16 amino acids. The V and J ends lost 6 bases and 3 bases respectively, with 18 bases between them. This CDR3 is CSALGPRLNYNSPLHF. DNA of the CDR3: TGCAGTGCCCTGGGACCGCGCCTGAACTATAATTCACCCCTCCACTTT.

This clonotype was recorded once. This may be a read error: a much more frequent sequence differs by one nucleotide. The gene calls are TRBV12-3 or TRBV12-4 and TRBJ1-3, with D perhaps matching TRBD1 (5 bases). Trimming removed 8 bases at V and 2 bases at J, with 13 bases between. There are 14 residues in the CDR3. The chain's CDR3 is CASLAGGAGNTIYF. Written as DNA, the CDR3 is TGTGCCAGCCTGGCGGGGGGTGCTGGAAACACCATATATTTT.

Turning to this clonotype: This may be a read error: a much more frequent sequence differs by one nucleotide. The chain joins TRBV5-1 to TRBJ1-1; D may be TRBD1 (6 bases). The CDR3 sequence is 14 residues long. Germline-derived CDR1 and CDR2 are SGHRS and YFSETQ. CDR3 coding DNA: TGCGCCAGCAGCAGCGACAGGACGAACGCTGAAGCTTTCTTT. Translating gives CASSSDRTNAEAFF.

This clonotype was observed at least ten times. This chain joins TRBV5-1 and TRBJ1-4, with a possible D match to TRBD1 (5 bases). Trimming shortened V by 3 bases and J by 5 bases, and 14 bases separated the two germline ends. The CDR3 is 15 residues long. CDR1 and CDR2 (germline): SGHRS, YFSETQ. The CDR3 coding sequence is TGCGCCAGCAGCTCGGTGGCAGACAGAAATGAAAAACTGTTTTTT. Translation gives CASSSVADRNEKLFF.

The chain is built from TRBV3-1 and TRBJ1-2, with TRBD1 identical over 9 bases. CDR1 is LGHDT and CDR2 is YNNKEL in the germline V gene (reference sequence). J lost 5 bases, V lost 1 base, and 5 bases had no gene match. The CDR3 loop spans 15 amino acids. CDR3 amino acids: CASSQADRGVYGYTF. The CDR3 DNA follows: TGTGCCAGCAGCCAAGCGGACAGGGGAGTTTATGGCTACACCTTC.

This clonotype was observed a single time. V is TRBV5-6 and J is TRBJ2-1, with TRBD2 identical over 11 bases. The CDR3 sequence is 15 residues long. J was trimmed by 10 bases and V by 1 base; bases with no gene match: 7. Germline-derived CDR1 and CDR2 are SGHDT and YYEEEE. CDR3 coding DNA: TGTGCCAGCAGCTTGACTAGCGGGAGAGCGGGGGAGCAGTTCTTC. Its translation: CASSLTSGRAGEQFF. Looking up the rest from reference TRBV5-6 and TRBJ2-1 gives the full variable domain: DAGVTQSPTHLIKTRGQQVTLRCSPKSGHDTVSWYQQALGQGPQFIFQYYEEEERQRGNFPDRFSGHQFPNYSSELNVNALLLGDSALYLCASSLTSGRAGEQFFGPGTRLTVL.

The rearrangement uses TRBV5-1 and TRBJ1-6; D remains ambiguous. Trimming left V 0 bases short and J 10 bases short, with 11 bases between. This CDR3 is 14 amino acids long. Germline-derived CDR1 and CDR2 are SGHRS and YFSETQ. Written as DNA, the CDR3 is TGCGCCAGCAGCTTGGGAGACGTACCCTCACCCCTCCACTTT. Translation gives CASSLGDVPSPLHF.

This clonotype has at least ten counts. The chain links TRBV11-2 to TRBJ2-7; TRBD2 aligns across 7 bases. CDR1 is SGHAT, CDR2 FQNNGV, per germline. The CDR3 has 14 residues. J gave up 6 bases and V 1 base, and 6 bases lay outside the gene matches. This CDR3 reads CASSLVWGGGEQYF. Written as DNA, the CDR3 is TGTGCCAGCAGCTTAGTCTGGGGGGGAGGCGAGCAGTACTTC.

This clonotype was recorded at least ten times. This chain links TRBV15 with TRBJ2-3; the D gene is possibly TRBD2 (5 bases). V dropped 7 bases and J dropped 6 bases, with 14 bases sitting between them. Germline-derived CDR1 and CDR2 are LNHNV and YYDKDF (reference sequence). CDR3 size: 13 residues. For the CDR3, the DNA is TGTGCCACCAAGTCGCGGGTCCAGGATACGCAGTATTTT. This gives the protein CATKSRVQDTQYF.

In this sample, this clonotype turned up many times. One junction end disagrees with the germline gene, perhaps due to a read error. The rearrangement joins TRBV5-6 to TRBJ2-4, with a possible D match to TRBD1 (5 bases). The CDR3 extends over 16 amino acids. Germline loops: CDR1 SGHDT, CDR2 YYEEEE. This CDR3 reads CSSSLGQNIAKNIQYF. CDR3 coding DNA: TGTTCCAGCAGCTTGGGGCAGAATATAGCCAAAAACATTCAGTACTTC.

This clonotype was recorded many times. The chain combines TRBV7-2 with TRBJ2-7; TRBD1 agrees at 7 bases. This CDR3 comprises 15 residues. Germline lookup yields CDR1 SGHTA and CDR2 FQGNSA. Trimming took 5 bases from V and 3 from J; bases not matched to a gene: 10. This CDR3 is CASSPRDSKYYEQYF. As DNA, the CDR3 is TGTGCCAGCAGCCCCCGGGACAGTAAATACTACGAGCAGTACTTC.

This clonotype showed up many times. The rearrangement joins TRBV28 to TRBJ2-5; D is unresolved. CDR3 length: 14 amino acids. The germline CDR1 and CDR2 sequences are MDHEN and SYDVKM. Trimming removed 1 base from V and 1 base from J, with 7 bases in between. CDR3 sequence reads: CASSLYYLQETQYF. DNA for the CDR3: TGTGCCAGCAGTTTATACTACCTCCAAGAGACCCAGTACTTC.

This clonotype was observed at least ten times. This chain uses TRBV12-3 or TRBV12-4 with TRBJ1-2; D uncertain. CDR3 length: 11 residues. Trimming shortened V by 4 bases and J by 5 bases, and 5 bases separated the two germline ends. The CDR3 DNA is TGTGCCAGCAGTTCCGGGTATGGCTACACCTTC. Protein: CASSSGYGYTF.

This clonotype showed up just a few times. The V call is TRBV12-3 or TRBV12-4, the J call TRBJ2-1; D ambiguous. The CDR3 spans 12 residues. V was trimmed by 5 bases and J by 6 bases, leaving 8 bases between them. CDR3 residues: CASSAWGNEQFF. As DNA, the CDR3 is TGTGCCAGCAGTGCGTGGGGCAATGAGCAGTTCTTC.

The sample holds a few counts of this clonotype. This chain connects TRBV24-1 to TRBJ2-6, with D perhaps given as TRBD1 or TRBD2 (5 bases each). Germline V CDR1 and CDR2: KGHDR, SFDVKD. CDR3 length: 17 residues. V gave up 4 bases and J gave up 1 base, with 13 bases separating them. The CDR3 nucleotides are TGTGCCACCAGTGAGGGACCCTTATTATCTGGGGCCAACGTCCTGACTTTC. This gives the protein CATSEGPLLSGANVLTF.

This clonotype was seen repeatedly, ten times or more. CDR3 sequence: CASSLGQVFGYTF. In DNA, the CDR3 is TGTGCCAGCAGTTTAGGTCAGGTGTTTGGCTACACCTTC. The chain is built from TRBV12-3 or TRBV12-4 and TRBJ1-2, with D unresolved. V gave up 1 base and J gave up 7 bases, with 10 bases separating them. This CDR3 is built from 13 residues.

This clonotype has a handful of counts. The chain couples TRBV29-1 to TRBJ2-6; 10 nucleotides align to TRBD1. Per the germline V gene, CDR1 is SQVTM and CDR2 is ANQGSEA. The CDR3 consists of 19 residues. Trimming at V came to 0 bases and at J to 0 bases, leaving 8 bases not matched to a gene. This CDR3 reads CSVEDRMRTGGSGANVLTF. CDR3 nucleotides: TGCAGCGTTGAAGATAGGATGAGGACAGGGGGCTCTGGGGCCAACGTCCTGACTTTC.

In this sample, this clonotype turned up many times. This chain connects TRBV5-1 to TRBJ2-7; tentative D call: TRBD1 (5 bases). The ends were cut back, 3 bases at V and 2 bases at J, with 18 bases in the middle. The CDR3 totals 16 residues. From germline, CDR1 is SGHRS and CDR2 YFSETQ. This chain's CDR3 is CASSWRISGIAYEQYF. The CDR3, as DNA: TGCGCCAGCAGCTGGCGGATTTCAGGGATTGCCTACGAGCAGTACTTC.

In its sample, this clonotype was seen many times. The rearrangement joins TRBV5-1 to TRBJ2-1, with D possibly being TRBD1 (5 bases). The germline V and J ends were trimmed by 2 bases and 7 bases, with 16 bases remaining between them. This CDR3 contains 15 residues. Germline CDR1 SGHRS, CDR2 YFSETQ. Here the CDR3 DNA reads TGCGCCAGCAGCTTTGTCAGGGTCTTTAATAATGAGCAGTTCTTC. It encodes CASSFVRVFNNEQFF. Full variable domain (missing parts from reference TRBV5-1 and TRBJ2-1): KAGVTQTPRYLIKTRGQQVTLSCSPISGHRSVSWYQQTPGQGLQFLFEYFSETQRNKGNFPGRFSGRQFSNSRSEMNVSTLELGDSALYLCASSFVRVFNNEQFFGPGTRLTVL.

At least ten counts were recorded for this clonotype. The chain's CDR3 is CASSKQGQTNYEQYF. As DNA, the CDR3 is TGTGCCAGCAGTAAACAGGGACAGACGAACTACGAGCAGTACTTC. The chain uses TRBV6-1 and TRBJ2-7; 7 nucleotides match TRBD1. J was trimmed by 3 bases and V by 5 bases; bases with no gene match: 10. CDR3 length: 15 amino acids. Germline assignment: CDR1 MNHNS and CDR2 SASEGT.

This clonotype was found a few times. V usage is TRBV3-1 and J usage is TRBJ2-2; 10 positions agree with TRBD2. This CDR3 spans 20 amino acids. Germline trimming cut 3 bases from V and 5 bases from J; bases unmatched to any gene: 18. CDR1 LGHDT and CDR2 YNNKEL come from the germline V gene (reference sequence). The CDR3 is CASSHTGGGVTSGPTGELFF. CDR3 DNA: TGTGCCAGCAGCCATACAGGGGGAGGTGTGACTAGCGGGCCGACCGGGGAGCTGTTTTTT.

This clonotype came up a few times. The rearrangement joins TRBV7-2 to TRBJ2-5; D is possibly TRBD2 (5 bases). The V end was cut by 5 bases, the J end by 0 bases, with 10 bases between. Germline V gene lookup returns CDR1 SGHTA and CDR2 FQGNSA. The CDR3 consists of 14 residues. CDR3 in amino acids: CASSQWTHQETQYF. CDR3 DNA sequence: TGTGCCAGCAGCCAATGGACTCACCAAGAGACCCAGTACTTC. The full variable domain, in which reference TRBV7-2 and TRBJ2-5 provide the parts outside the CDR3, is GAGVSQSPSNKVTEKGKDVELRCDPISGHTALYWYRQSLGQGLEFLIYFQGNSAPDKSGLPSDRFSAERTGGSVSTLTIQRTQQEDSAVYLCASSQWTHQETQYFGPGTRLLVL.

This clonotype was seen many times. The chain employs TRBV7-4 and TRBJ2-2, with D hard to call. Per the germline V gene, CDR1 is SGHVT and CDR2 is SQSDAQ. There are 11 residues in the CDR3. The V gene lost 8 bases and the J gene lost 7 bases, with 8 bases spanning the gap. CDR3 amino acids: CASPSSGELFF. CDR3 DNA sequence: TGTGCCAGCCCATCTAGCGGGGAGCTGTTTTTT.

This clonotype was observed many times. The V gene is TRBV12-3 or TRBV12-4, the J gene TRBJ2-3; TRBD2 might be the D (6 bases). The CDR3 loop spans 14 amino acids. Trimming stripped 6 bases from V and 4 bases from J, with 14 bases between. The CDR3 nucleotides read TGTGCCAGCAGCCTTCCAGGGAGGCCAGATACGCAGTATTTT. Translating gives CASSLPGRPDTQYF.

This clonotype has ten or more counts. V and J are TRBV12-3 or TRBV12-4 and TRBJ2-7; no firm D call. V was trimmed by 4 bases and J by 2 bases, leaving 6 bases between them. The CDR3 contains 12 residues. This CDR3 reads CASSSHPYEQYF. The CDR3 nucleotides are TGTGCCAGCAGTTCCCACCCCTACGAGCAGTACTTC.

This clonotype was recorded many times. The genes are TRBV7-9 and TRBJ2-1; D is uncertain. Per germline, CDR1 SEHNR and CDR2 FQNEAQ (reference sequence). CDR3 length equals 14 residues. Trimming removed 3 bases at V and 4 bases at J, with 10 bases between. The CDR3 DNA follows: TGTGCCAGCAGCTTTCTAACGGTTTACAATGAGCAGTTCTTC. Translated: CASSFLTVYNEQFF.

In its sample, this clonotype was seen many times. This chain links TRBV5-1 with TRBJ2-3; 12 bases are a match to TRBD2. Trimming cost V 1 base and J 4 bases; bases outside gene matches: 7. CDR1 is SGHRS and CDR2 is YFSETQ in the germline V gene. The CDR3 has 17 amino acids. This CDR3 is CASSLTPSGGAADTQYF. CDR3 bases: TGCGCCAGCAGCTTGACCCCTAGCGGGGGGGCAGCAGATACGCAGTATTTT. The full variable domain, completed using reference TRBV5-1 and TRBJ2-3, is KAGVTQTPRYLIKTRGQQVTLSCSPISGHRSVSWYQQTPGQGLQFLFEYFSETQRNKGNFPGRFSGRQFSNSRSEMNVSTLELGDSALYLCASSLTPSGGAADTQYFGPGTRLTVL.